The present entry profiles one T cell receptor beta chain with its context. This entry belongs to a study of blood T cell repertoires in COVID-19. Overall study: The samples span acute and convalescent COVID-19 from the United States, Italy and Spain.

V shed 0 bases and J shed 2 bases, with 10 bases lying between them. The CDR3 contains 15 residues. Germline CDR1 is SGHDN and CDR2 is FVKESK. How the authors handled the data: Reference gene primer amplification yielded estimated nucleated cell counts. Produced via immunoSEQ multiplex PCR; TCRdb's table is partial and in-frame only. V and J calls and clone size are as listed in that table; D and trimming were resolved from the DNA. Altogether about 98,000 clones are present, about four fifths being singletons, with the ten largest covering roughly a quarter. The rearrangement uses TRBV14 and TRBJ1-1; D is ambiguous. Sequencing input: peripheral blood. This sequence was found in a man aged 65 to 85 with acute or convalescent COVID-19. The CDR3 protein is CASSQESSINTEAFF. CDR3 DNA sequence: TGTGCCAGCAGCCAAGAAAGCTCAATAAACACTGAAGCTTTCTTT.